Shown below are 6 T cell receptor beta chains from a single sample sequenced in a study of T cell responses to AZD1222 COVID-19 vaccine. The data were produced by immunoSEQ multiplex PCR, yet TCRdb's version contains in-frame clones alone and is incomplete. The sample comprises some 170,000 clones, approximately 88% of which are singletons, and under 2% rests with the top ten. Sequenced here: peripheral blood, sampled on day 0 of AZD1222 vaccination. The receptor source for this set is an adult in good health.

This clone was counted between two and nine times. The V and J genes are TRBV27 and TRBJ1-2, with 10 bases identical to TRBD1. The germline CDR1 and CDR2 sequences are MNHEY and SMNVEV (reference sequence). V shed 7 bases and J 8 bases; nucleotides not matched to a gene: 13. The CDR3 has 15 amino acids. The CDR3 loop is CASTTYGQGEVGYTF. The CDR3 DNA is TGTGCCAGCACCACATATGGACAGGGGGAAGTAGGCTACACCTTC.

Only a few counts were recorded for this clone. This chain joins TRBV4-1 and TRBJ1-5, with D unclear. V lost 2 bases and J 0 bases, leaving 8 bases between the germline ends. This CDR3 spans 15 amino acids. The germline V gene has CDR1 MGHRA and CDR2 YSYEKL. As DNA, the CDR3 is TGCGCCAGCAGCCAATGGTCAAATAGCAATCAGCCCCAGCATTTT. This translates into CASSQWSNSNQPQHF.

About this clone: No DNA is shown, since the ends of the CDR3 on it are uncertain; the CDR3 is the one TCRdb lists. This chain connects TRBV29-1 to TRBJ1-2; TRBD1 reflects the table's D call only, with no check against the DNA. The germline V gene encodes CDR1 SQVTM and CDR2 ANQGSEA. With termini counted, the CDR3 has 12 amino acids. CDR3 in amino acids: CSVGVGTGAFTF.

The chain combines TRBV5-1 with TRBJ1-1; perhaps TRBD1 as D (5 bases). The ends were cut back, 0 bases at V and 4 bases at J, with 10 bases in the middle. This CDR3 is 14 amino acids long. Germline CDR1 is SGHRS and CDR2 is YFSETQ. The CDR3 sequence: CASSLVGGITEAFF. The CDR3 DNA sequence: TGCGCCAGCAGCTTGGTCGGGGGTATCACTGAAGCTTTCTTT.

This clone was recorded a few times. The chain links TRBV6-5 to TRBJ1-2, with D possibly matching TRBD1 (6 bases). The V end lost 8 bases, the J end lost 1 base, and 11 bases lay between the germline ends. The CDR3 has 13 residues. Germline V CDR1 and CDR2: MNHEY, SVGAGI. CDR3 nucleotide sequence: TGTGCCAGCGGCGGACAGTTTAACTATGGCTACACCTTC. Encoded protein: CASGGQFNYGYTF.

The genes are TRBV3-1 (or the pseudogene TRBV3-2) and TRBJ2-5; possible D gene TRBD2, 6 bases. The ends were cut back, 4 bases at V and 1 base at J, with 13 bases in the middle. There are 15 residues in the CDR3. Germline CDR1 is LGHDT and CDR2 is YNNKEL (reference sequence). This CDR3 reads CASSRGLIVQETQYF. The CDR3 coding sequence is TGTGCCAGCAGCCGGGGACTGATAGTCCAAGAGACCCAGTACTTC.